These 20 T cell receptor beta chains share one sample of origin, sequenced in a study of shared clonotypes between healthy human individuals. Assay used: immunoSEQ multiplex PCR; TCRdb lists only in-frame clones, some missing. The sample lists more than 2 million clones, approximately 94% occurring once. Sample: naive CD4+ T cells sorted from blood. Documented subset: CD45RA+ positively selected. Receptors were obtained from a man aged 18 to 35 in good health.

This clone has just one count. The chain carries TRBV2 and TRBJ2-1; D is possibly TRBD1 or TRBD2 (5 bases each). The CDR3 consists of 15 residues. Germline lookup yields CDR1 SNHLY and CDR2 FYNNEI. Trimming shortened V by 0 bases and J by 6 bases, and 12 bases separated the two germline ends. CDR3 coding DNA: TGTGCCAGCAGTGAAGCTGGGGCGGGCGGCAATGAGCAGTTCTTC. It is translated as CASSEAGAGGNEQFF.

The sample holds one count of this clone. Different DNA sequences within this sample yield the same CDR3. V usage is TRBV9 and J usage is TRBJ2-5; 8 bases are a match to TRBD1. V shed 0 bases, J shed 1 base, and the junction held 2 bases outside the gene matches. Germline values: CDR1 SGDLS, CDR2 YYNGEE. The length of the CDR3 is 15 residues. CDR3 residues: CASSVVQGGQETQYF. In DNA form, the CDR3 reads TGTGCCAGCAGCGTAGTACAGGGGGGCCAAGAGACCCAGTACTTC. The full variable domain, in which reference TRBV9 and TRBJ2-5 provide the parts outside the CDR3, is DSGVTQTPKHLITATGQRVTLRCSPRSGDLSVYWYQQSLDQGLQFLIQYYNGEERAKGNILERFSAQQFPDLHSELNLSSLELGDSALYFCASSVVQGGQETQYFGPGTRLLVL.

The chain uses TRBV30 and TRBJ2-6; D is ambiguous. The germline V and J ends were trimmed by 5 bases and 0 bases, with 2 bases remaining between them. The germline gives CDR1 GTSNPN, CDR2 SVGIG (reference sequence). The CDR3 is 12 amino acids. CDR3 region: CAWDSGANVLTF. The DNA of the CDR3 is TGTGCCTGGGACTCTGGGGCCAACGTCCTGACTTTC.

The V gene is TRBV4-1, the J gene TRBJ1-1; D remains unclear. The CDR3 is made up of 13 amino acids. Germline lookup yields CDR1 MGHRA and CDR2 YSYEKL. V was trimmed by 0 bases and J by 7 bases, leaving 9 bases between them. Here the CDR3 reads CASSQDRAIEAFF. Written as DNA, the CDR3 is TGCGCCAGCAGCCAAGACCGGGCAATTGAAGCTTTCTTT.

V is TRBV9 and J is TRBJ2-2; TRBD2 agrees at 10 bases. Germline loops: CDR1 SGDLS, CDR2 YYNGEE. The V segment lost 3 bases and the J segment 9 bases; nucleotides outside the gene matches: 17. This CDR3 contains 18 residues. The CDR3 is CASSAPLLAGAPLRELFF. CDR3 in DNA: TGTGCCAGCAGCGCGCCACTTCTAGCGGGGGCCCCCCTAAGGGAGCTGTTTTTT.

The chain combines TRBV9 with TRBJ1-1; weak D call: TRBD1 (5 bases). The CDR3 consists of 15 residues. V lost 0 bases and J lost 2, with 11 bases in between. The V gene's germline CDR1 is SGDLS and CDR2 YYNGEE. The CDR3 here is CASSVDQGVNTEAFF. The CDR3 bases are TGTGCCAGCAGCGTAGACCAGGGAGTTAACACTGAAGCTTTCTTT.

The chain links TRBV5-1 to TRBJ2-4, with D possibly being TRBD1 (5 bases). V lost 0 bases to trimming and J lost 8 bases, with 18 bases between them. Germline V lookup: CDR1 SGHRS, CDR2 YFSETQ. The CDR3 loop spans 16 amino acids. The CDR3 spells CASSLGGTGFKDIQYF. Written as DNA, the CDR3 is TGCGCCAGCAGCTTGGGGGGTACAGGATTTAAGGACATTCAGTACTTC. Using reference TRBV5-1 and TRBJ2-4 for the parts outside the CDR3, the full variable domain is KAGVTQTPRYLIKTRGQQVTLSCSPISGHRSVSWYQQTPGQGLQFLFEYFSETQRNKGNFPGRFSGRQFSNSRSEMNVSTLELGDSALYLCASSLGGTGFKDIQYFGAGTRLSVL.

The V and J genes are TRBV6-6 and TRBJ1-5; D uncertain. The V and J ends lost 6 bases and 2 bases respectively, with 5 bases between them. This CDR3 has 12 residues. The germline V gene has CDR1 MNHNY and CDR2 SVGAGI (reference sequence). The CDR3 coding sequence is TGTGCCAGCAGGACCCGCAATCAGCCCCAGCATTTT. Translated: CASRTRNQPQHF.

The chain is built from TRBV14 and TRBJ2-5; D is uncertain. The germline gives CDR1 SGHDN, CDR2 FVKESK. This CDR3 is built from 13 residues. V was shortened by 0 bases and J by 7 bases, with 9 bases between the two germline ends. The CDR3, as DNA: TGTGCCAGCAGCCAAGATCTTTATTTGACCCAGTACTTC. Protein: CASSQDLYLTQYF.

Note on this clone: The sample holds other DNA sequences that translate to the same CDR3. The chain carries TRBV10-3 and TRBJ2-2, with TRBD1 as a possible D gene (5 bases). Trimming removed 0 bases at V and 3 bases at J, with 8 bases between. The CDR3 runs 15 residues. Germline V gene lookup returns CDR1 ENHRY and CDR2 SYGVKD. This CDR3 reads CAISESGQDTGELFF. CDR3 DNA: TGTGCCATCAGTGAGTCGGGGCAGGACACCGGGGAGCTGTTTTTT.

This chain uses TRBV6-5 with TRBJ1-2; tentative D call: TRBD1 (5 bases). The CDR3 runs 15 residues. Germline assignment: CDR1 MNHEY and CDR2 SVGAGI. V lost 2 bases and J lost 3, with 13 bases in between. CDR3 bases: TGTGCCAGCAGTTACCTTCCAGGGAATGACTATGGCTACACCTTC. It encodes CASSYLPGNDYGYTF.

The V call is TRBV2, the J call TRBJ2-4; unclear D gene. This CDR3 is 11 amino acids long. Germline V CDR1 and CDR2: SNHLY, FYNNEI. V lost 6 bases, J lost 10 bases, and 10 bases lay in between. The DNA for the CDR3 is TGTGCCAGCAGAAATGTGGAGATTCAGTACTTC. Encoded protein: CASRNVEIQYF.

The V and J genes are TRBV9 and TRBJ1-3; a possible D gene is TRBD1 (5 bases). Germline assignment: CDR1 SGDLS and CDR2 YYNGEE. With 2 bases removed from V and 4 bases from J, the gap between germline ends came to 16 bases. CDR3 size: 16 residues. The CDR3 region is CASSVGGSVIGNTIYF. CDR3 DNA: TGTGCCAGCAGCGTGGGGGGTTCCGTAATCGGAAACACCATATATTTT.

This clone was detected once. CDR3 protein: CASSPGIISSYEQYF. The DNA for the CDR3 is TGTGCCAGCAGCCCAGGGATAATCAGCTCCTACGAGCAGTACTTC. The rearrangement links TRBV28 to TRBJ2-7; D is possibly TRBD1 (5 bases). The germline gives CDR1 MDHEN, CDR2 SYDVKM. Trimming cost V 6 bases and J 0 bases, with 15 bases left between them. This CDR3 has 15 amino acids.

The chain links TRBV11-2 to TRBJ2-3, with unresolved D. Germline loops: CDR1 SGHAT, CDR2 FQNNGV. This CDR3 region has 13 residues. V lost 5 bases, J lost 9 bases, and 15 bases lay in between. The CDR3 coding sequence is TGTGCCAGCAGCCCTTGGCTGGTGGGGACGCAGTATTTT. Its translation is CASSPWLVGTQYF.

The J gene is TRBJ1-1, the V gene TRBV5-1; TRBD1 aligns across 12 bases. With V trimmed by 4 bases and J by 3 bases, 10 bases remained unmatched. This CDR3 comprises 17 residues. CDR1 and CDR2 from the germline V gene are SGHRS and YFSETQ. CDR3 sequence reads: CASSPGQGAGMDTEAFF. In DNA form, the CDR3 reads TGCGCCAGCAGCCCGGGACAGGGGGCGGGTATGGACACTGAAGCTTTCTTT.

This chain joins TRBV6-4 and TRBJ1-5; TRBD1 agrees at 7 bases. Looked up from germline, CDR1 is MRHNA and CDR2 is SNTAGT. The length of the CDR3 is 17 residues. Trimming took 9 bases from V and 0 from J; bases not matched to a gene: 14. The CDR3 loop is CARIEIGTVYSNQPQHF. The CDR3 DNA reads as TGTGCCAGAATAGAAATCGGGACAGTCTATAGCAATCAGCCCCAGCATTTT.

The rearrangement uses TRBV7-8 and TRBJ2-3; 12 bases are a match to TRBD2. V lost 3 bases to trimming and J lost 4 bases; unmatched junction nucleotides: 5. This CDR3 is 16 amino acids long. CDR1 and CDR2 from the germline V gene are SGHVS and FQNEAQ. CDR3 region: CASSLRTSGKSDTQYF. DNA of the CDR3: TGTGCCAGCAGCTTGAGGACTAGCGGGAAATCAGATACGCAGTATTTT.

A note on this clone: Mismatch with germline at one junction end may stem from a read error. This CDR3 is also generated by other DNA sequences in the sample. CDR3 nucleotide sequence: TGTGCTAGCAGCCCCGGGACTAGCGGCAATGAGCAGTTCTTC. Its translation: CASSPGTSGNEQFF. J is TRBJ2-1 and V is TRBV7-7; 11 bases map to TRBD2. The CDR3 is 14 amino acids. Germline CDR1 reads SSHAT; CDR2 reads FNYEAQ (reference sequence).

Details on this clone: This CDR3 is also generated by other DNA sequences in the sample. The rearrangement links TRBV5-4 to TRBJ2-5, with D unclear. This CDR3 comprises 12 residues. The germline V and J ends were trimmed by 0 bases and 5 bases, with 5 bases remaining between them. Germline V gene sequence: CDR1 SGHNT, CDR2 YYREEE (reference sequence). The CDR3 DNA sequence: TGTGCCAGCAGCTTGGTAGGGGAGACCCAGTACTTC. Its protein is CASSLVGETQYF.